These 10 T cell receptor beta chains were all obtained from the same sample, sequenced in a study of lymphopenia after photon versus proton radiotherapy. The repertoire was sequenced with immunoSEQ multiplex PCR; TCRdb's copy has only in-frame clones and lacks some. This sample yields more than 5,500 clones, of which more than 65% are seen a single time; about half belongs to the top ten. Material: peripheral blood, obtained from a patient treated with photon-based radiotherapy. The origin of the receptors is a man between 25 and 39 years old with gastric cancer.

V is TRBV5-6 and J is TRBJ2-1, with D perhaps TRBD1 (5 bases). Germline lookup yields CDR1 SGHDT and CDR2 YYEEEE. CDR3 length equals 15 residues. V lost 0 bases and J lost 4, with 11 bases in between. The CDR3 region is CASSLVPGFYNEQFF. The CDR3, as DNA: TGTGCCAGCAGCTTGGTTCCAGGGTTTTACAATGAGCAGTTCTTC.

The J gene is TRBJ2-5, the V gene TRBV11-3, with D unclear. CDR1 and CDR2 (germline): SGHNT, YENEEA. The germline V and J ends were trimmed by 0 bases and 3 bases, with 11 bases remaining between them. CDR3 length: 15 amino acids. The CDR3: CASSLDAEIEETQYF. CDR3 sequence (DNA): TGTGCCAGCAGCTTAGATGCAGAGATAGAAGAGACCCAGTACTTC.

Within the sample, this clone is large (0.1 to 1%). The V call is TRBV9, the J call TRBJ2-7; D call uncertain. Deletions cut 4 bases from V and 7 bases from J, with 9 bases between. The CDR3 covers 11 residues. From germline, CDR1 is SGDLS and CDR2 YYNGEE. CDR3: CASSSPEEQYF. The DNA for the CDR3 is TGTGCCAGCAGCTCCCCAGAGGAGCAGTACTTC. Full variable domain (rest looked up from reference TRBV9 and TRBJ2-7): DSGVTQTPKHLITATGQRVTLRCSPRSGDLSVYWYQQSLDQGLQFLIQYYNGEERAKGNILERFSAQQFPDLHSELNLSSLELGDSALYFCASSSPEEQYFGPGTRLTVT.

The V call is TRBV27, the J call TRBJ2-3; weak D call: TRBD2 (5 bases). Germline V gene lookup returns CDR1 MNHEY and CDR2 SMNVEV (reference sequence). The germline V and J ends were trimmed by 5 bases and 6 bases, with 12 bases remaining between them. The CDR3 spans 13 residues. The CDR3 nucleotides read TGTGCCAGCAGTCCCGCGGGTTGGGATACGCAGTATTTT. This translates into CASSPAGWDTQYF.

Here the CDR3 reads CASSKRQGLNEKLFF. CDR3 nucleotides: TGTGCCAGCAGTAAGAGGCAGGGACTTAATGAAAAACTGTTTTTT. The V call is TRBV28, the J call TRBJ1-4; a weak D match, TRBD1 (5 bases). Per germline, CDR1 MDHEN and CDR2 SYDVKM. The CDR3 length is 15 residues. V lost 5 bases to trimming and J lost 4 bases, with 14 bases between them.

This clone was recorded only once. The chain couples TRBV2 to TRBJ1-2, with TRBD1 matching 7 bases. Looked up from germline, CDR1 is SNHLY and CDR2 is FYNNEI. V shed 6 bases and J 7 bases; nucleotides not matched to a gene: 14. CDR3 size: 15 residues. CDR3 amino acids: CASSLTGTALPGYTF. The CDR3 DNA reads as TGTGCCAGCAGCCTAACCGGGACAGCTCTGCCTGGCTACACCTTC.

The chain is built from TRBV7-9 and TRBJ2-7, with D unclear. V lost 2 bases and J 0 bases, leaving 2 bases between the germline ends. The CDR3 runs to 12 residues. The germline V gene encodes CDR1 SEHNR and CDR2 FQNEAQ (reference sequence). The CDR3 DNA is TGTGCCAGCAGCTTAATCTCCTACGAGCAGTACTTC. It codes for CASSLISYEQYF.

This chain uses TRBV19 with TRBJ2-1; possibly TRBD2 for D (5 bases). Germline CDR1 is LNHDA and CDR2 is SQIVND (reference sequence). This CDR3 has 15 amino acids. The V gene lost 3 bases and the J gene lost 4 bases, with 13 bases spanning the gap. CDR3 sequence: CASSMTTSTYNEQFF. DNA of the CDR3: TGTGCCAGTAGTATGACTACCTCGACATACAATGAGCAGTTCTTC.

This clone was detected only a few times. This rearrangement joins TRBV29-1 to TRBJ2-1; the match to TRBD2 covers 9 bases. This CDR3 is 16 amino acids long. CDR1 is SQVTM and CDR2 is ANQGSEA in the germline V gene. J lost 2 bases, V lost 3 bases, and 8 bases had no gene match. In DNA, the CDR3 is TGCAGCGTTGAGCCGGATCGACTAGCGGCCTACAATGAGCAGTTCTTC. This encodes CSVEPDRLAAYNEQFF.

The V call is TRBV27, the J call TRBJ2-3; TRBD1 agrees at 9 bases. Germline V gene sequence: CDR1 MNHEY, CDR2 SMNVEV (reference sequence). The CDR3 totals 15 residues. After removal of 2 bases from V and 5 bases from J, the junction contained 5 bases not matched to a gene. In nucleotides, the CDR3 is TGTGCCAGCAGTTTAGGACAGGGGAGGGGAGATACGCAGTATTTT. This codes for CASSLGQGRGDTQYF.